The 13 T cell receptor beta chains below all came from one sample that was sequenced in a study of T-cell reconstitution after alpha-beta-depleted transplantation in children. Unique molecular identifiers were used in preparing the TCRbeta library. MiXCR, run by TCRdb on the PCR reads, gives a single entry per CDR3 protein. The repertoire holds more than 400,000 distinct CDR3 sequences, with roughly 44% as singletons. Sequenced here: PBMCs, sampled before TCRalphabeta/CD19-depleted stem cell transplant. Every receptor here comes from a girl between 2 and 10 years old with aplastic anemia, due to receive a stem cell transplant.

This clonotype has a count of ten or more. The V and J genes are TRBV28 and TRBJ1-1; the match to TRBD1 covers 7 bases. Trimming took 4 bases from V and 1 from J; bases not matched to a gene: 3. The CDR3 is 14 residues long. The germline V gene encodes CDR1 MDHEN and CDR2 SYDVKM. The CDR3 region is CASSSQGGNTEAFF. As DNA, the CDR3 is TGTGCCAGCAGTTCCCAGGGGGGGAACACTGAAGCTTTCTTT.

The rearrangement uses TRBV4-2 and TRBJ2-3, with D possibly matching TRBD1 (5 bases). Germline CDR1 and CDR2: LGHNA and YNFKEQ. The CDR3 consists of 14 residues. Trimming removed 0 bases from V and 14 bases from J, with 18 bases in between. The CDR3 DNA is TGTGCCAGCAGCCAAGATAGGGGTGGGGCCCGTTCGTATTTT. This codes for CASSQDRGGARSYF.

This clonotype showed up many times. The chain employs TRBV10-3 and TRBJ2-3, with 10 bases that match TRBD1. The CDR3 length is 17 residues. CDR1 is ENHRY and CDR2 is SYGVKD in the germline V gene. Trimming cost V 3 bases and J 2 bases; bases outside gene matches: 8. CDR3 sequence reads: CAISDPRQGANTDTQYF. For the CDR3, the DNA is TGTGCCATCAGTGACCCACGACAGGGGGCCAACACAGATACGCAGTATTTT.

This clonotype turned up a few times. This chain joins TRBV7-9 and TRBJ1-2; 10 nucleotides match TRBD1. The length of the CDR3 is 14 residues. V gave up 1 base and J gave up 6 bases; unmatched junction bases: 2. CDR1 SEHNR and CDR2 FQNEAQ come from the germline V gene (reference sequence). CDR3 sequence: CASSLVGTGDGYTF. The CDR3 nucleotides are TGTGCCAGCAGCTTAGTTGGGACAGGGGATGGCTACACCTTC. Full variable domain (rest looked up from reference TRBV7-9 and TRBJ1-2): DTGVSQNPRHKITKRGQNVTFRCDPISEHNRLYWYRQTLGQGPEFLTYFQNEAQLEKSRLLSDRFSAERPKGSFSTLEIQRTEQGDSAMYLCASSLVGTGDGYTFGSGTRLTVV.

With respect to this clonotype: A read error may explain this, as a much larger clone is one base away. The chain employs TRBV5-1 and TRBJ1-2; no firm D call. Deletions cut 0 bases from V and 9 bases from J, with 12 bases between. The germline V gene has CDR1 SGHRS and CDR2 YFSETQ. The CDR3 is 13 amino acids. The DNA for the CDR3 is TGCGCCAGCAGCTTGGAGGGCGGGTACAGCTACACCTTC. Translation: CASSLEGGYSYTF.

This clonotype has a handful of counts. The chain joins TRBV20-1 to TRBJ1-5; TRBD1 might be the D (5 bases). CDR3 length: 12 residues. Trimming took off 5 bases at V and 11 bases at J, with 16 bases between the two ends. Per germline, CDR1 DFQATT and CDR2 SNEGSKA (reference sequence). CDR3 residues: CSAWAQDSAQHF. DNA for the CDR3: TGCAGTGCTTGGGCACAGGACTCGGCCCAGCATTTT.

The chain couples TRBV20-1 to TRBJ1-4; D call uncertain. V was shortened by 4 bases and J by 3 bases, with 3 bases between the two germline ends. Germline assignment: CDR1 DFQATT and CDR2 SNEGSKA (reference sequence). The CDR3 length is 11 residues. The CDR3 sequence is CSANSNEKLFF. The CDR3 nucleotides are TGCAGTGCTAACTCTAATGAAAAACTGTTTTTT.

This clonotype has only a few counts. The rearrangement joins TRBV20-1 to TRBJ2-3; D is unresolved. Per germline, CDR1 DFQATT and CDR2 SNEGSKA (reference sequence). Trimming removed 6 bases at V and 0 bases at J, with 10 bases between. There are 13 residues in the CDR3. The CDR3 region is CSASTSSTDTQYF. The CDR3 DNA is TGCAGTGCCTCGACCTCTAGCACAGATACGCAGTATTTT.

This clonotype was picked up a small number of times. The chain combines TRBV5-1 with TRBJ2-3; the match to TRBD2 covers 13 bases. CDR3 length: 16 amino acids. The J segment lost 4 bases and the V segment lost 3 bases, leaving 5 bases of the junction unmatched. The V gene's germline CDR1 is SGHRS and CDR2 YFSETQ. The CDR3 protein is CASSSGTSGDADTQYF. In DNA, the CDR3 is TGCGCCAGCAGCTCCGGGACTAGCGGGGACGCAGATACGCAGTATTTT.

CDR3 protein: CASSHDWTDGYTF. The CDR3 DNA reads TGTGCCAGCAGCCACGACTGGACAGATGGCTACACCTTC. V is TRBV14 and J is TRBJ1-2; maybe TRBD1 (6 bases). Per the germline V gene, CDR1 is SGHDN and CDR2 is FVKESK. The V gene lost 3 bases and the J gene lost 6 bases, with 11 bases spanning the gap. The length of the CDR3 is 13 residues.

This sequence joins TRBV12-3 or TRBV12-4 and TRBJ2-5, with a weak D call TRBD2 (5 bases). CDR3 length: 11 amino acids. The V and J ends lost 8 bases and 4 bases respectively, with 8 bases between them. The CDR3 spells CASSSLETQYF. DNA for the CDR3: TGTGCCAGCTCTAGCTTAGAGACCCAGTACTTC.

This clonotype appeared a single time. The DNA for the CDR3 is TGCAGTGCTAGCGCCTCGGGAAGCACAGATACGCAGTATTTT. Residues: CSASASGSTDTQYF. The chain joins TRBV20-1 to TRBJ2-3, with D perhaps TRBD2 (5 bases). V lost 3 bases to trimming and J lost 0 bases, with 10 bases between them. Germline values: CDR1 DFQATT, CDR2 SNEGSKA (reference sequence). This CDR3 contains 14 residues.

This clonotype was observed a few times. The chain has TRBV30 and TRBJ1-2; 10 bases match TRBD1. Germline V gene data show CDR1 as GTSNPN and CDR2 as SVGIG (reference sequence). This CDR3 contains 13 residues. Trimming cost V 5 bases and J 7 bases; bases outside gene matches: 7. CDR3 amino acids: CAWGRQGAAGYTF. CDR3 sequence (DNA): TGTGCCTGGGGACGACAGGGGGCAGCTGGCTACACCTTC.